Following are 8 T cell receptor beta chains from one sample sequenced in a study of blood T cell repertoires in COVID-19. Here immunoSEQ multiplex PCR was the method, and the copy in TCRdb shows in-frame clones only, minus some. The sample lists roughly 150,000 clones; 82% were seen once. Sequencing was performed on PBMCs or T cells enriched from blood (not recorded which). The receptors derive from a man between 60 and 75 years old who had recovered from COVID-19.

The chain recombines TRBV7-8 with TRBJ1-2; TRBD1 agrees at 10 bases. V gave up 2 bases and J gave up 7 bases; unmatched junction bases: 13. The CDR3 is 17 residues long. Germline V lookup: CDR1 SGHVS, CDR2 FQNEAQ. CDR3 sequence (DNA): TGTGCCAGCAGCTTATGGTCGGTAGGGACAGGGGCAGGTGGCTACACCTTC. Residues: CASSLWSVGTGAGGYTF. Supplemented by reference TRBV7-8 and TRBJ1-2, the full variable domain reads GAGVSQSPRYKVAKRGQDVALRCDPISGHVSLFWYQQALGQGPEFLTYFQNEAQLDKSGLPSDRFFAERPEGSVSTLKIQRTQQEDSAVYLCASSLWSVGTGAGGYTFGSGTRLTVV.

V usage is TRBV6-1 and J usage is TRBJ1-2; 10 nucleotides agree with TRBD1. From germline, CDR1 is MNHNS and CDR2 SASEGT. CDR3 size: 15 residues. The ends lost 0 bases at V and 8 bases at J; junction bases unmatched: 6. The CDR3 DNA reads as TGTGCCAGCAGTGAAGCAGGGACAGGGGTTCGCGGCTACACCTTC. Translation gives CASSEAGTGVRGYTF.

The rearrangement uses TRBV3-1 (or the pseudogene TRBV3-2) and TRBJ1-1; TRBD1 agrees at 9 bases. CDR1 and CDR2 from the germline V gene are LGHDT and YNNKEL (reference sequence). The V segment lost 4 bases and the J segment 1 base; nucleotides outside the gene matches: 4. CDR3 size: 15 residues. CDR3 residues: CASSRLTGGNTEAFF. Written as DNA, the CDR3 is TGTGCCAGCAGCCGCCTGACAGGGGGGAACACTGAAGCTTTCTTT.

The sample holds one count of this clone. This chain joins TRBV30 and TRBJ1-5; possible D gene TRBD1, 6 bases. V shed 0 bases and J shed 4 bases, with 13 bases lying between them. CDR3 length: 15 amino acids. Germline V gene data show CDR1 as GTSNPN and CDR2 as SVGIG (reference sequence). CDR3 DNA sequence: TGTGCCTGGAGTGTACGGTCAGGGGTGAATCAGCCCCAGCATTTT. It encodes CAWSVRSGVNQPQHF.

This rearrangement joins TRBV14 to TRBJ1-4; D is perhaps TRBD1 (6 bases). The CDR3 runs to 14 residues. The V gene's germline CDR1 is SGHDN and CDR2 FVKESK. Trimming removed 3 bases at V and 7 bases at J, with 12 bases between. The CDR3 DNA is TGTGCCAGCAGCCACGACAGGTTCGGTGAAAAACTGTTTTTT. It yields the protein CASSHDRFGEKLFF.

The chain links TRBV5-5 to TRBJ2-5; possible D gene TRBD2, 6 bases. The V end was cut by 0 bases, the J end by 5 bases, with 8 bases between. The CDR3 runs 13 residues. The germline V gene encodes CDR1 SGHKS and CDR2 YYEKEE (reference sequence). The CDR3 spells CASSLGLVETQYF. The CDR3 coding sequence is TGTGCCAGCAGCTTGGGACTAGTGGAGACCCAGTACTTC. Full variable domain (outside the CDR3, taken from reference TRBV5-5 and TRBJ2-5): DAGVTQSPTHLIKTRGQQVTLRCSPISGHKSVSWYQQVLGQGPQFIFQYYEKEERGRGNFPDRFSARQFPNYSSELNVNALLLGDSALYLCASSLGLVETQYFGPGTRLLVL.

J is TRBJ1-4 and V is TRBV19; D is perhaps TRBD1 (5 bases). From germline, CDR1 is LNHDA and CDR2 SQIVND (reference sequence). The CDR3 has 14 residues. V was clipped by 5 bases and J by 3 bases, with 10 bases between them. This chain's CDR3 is CASSSGVPNEKLFF. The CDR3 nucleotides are TGTGCCAGTAGTTCGGGGGTACCTAATGAAAAACTGTTTTTT.

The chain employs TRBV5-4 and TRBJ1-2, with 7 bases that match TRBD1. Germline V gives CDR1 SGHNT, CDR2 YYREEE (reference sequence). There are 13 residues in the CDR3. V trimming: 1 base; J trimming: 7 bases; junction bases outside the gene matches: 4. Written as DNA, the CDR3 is TGTGCCAGCAGCTTGAAGGGGGCGCCTGGCTACACCTTC. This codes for CASSLKGAPGYTF.